This passage covers 20 T cell receptor beta chains from one sample sequenced in a study of low-dose radiotherapy and immunotherapy resistance in tumors. Time point noted: after trial treatment. Treatment defined: LDRT plus nivolumab, ipilimumab, low-dose cyclophosphamide and aspirin (RACIN trial). Covering alpha and beta chains, TRAV- and TRBV-specific primers were used for the first-strand cDNA. TCRs were put through roughly 19 PCR cycles of amplification with Phusion. A constant-region primer and the V-primer adapter served as the primer pair. TCRdb processed the reads anew with MiXCR; each CDR3 protein has one entry. The sample contains about 100,000 distinct CDR3 sequences, roughly 20% of which appear only once. The starting material was PBMCs, obtained after low-dose radiotherapy plus immunotherapy. The receptors shown here come from a male donor with prostate cancer.

Ten or more counts support this clonotype. The gene calls are TRBV19 and TRBJ1-4; no clear D gene. The CDR3 is 15 amino acids. The ends were cut back, 5 bases at V and 5 bases at J, with 15 bases in the middle. CDR1 LNHDA and CDR2 SQIVND come from the germline V gene (reference sequence). For the CDR3, the DNA is TGTGCCAGTAGTGTCTCCGGAGCCCAAAATGAAAAACTGTTTTTT. Residues: CASSVSGAQNEKLFF.

The chain is built from TRBV18 and TRBJ2-1; no clear D. The CDR3 is 11 amino acids. V lost 6 bases, J lost 7 bases, and 7 bases lay in between. Per germline, CDR1 KGHSH and CDR2 LQKENI. In DNA form, the CDR3 reads TGTGCCAGCTCCCGAGATAATGAGCAGTTCTTC. It specifies CASSRDNEQFF.

The table lists this clonotype with many counts. The chain joins TRBV5-5 to TRBJ2-1; D unresolved. Germline V gene sequence: CDR1 SGHKS, CDR2 YYEKEE (reference sequence). The CDR3 totals 11 residues. V was cut by 0 bases and J by 9 bases, with 4 bases left in between. This CDR3 is CASSLALEQFF. The CDR3 nucleotides are TGTGCCAGCAGCTTGGCCCTTGAGCAGTTCTTC. The variable domain in full, completed from reference TRBV5-5 and TRBJ2-1, reads DAGVTQSPTHLIKTRGQQVTLRCSPISGHKSVSWYQQVLGQGPQFIFQYYEKEERGRGNFPDRFSARQFPNYSSELNVNALLLGDSALYLCASSLALEQFFGPGTRLTVL.

This clonotype was seen a few times. The chain carries TRBV12-3 or TRBV12-4 and TRBJ2-7; D call uncertain. The CDR3 has 15 residues. With 6 bases removed from V and 7 bases from J, the gap between germline ends came to 22 bases. The CDR3 region is CASSPYSSTLREQYF. The CDR3 region has the DNA TGTGCCAGCAGCCCATACAGCTCTACTCTACGGGAGCAGTACTTC.

This chain links TRBV12-3 or TRBV12-4 with TRBJ1-4; D is unresolved. The CDR3 runs 15 residues. Trimming left V 3 bases short and J 0 bases short, with 8 bases between. The CDR3 loop reads CASSLRATTNEKLFF. The CDR3 DNA is TGTGCCAGCAGTTTGAGGGCCACAACTAATGAAAAACTGTTTTTT.

The chain is built from TRBV1 and TRBJ2-1; the DNA was not used to check the table's D call, TRBD1. TRBV1 is assigned pseudogene status. This CDR3 has 15 amino acids. CDR3 nucleotide sequence: TGCGCCAGCAGCCAAGATACAGGGGCCTACAATGAGCAGTTCTTC. This translates into CASSQDTGAYNEQFF.

This clonotype was counted at least ten times. J is TRBJ1-2 and V is TRBV5-1; 10 positions match TRBD1. This CDR3 is 13 amino acids long. V trimming: 4 bases; J trimming: 5 bases; junction bases outside the gene matches: 2. Germline CDR1 SGHRS, CDR2 YFSETQ. The CDR3 loop is CASSLDRGYGYTF. CDR3 sequence (DNA): TGCGCCAGCAGCCTGGACAGGGGGTATGGCTACACCTTC.

This clonotype was seen repeatedly, ten times or more. The chain recombines TRBV3-1 with TRBJ2-1; maybe TRBD2 (7 bases). Per germline, CDR1 LGHDT and CDR2 YNNKEL (reference sequence). Trimming took 4 bases from V and 2 from J, leaving 12 bases between them. The CDR3 spans 15 residues. CDR3 sequence: CASSLLRGPYNEQFF. For the CDR3, the DNA is TGTGCCAGCAGCCTCTTGCGGGGGCCCTACAATGAGCAGTTCTTC.

V gene TRBV7-2 combines with J gene TRBJ2-1, with D uncertain. V lost 0 bases and J 6 bases, leaving 6 bases between the germline ends. Germline V lookup: CDR1 SGHTA, CDR2 FQGNSA. The CDR3 spans 13 residues. CDR3 loop: CASSLARSNEQFF. Here the CDR3 DNA reads TGTGCCAGCAGCTTAGCCCGAAGCAATGAGCAGTTCTTC. The full variable domain, its missing parts supplied by reference TRBV7-2 and TRBJ2-1, is GAGVSQSPSNKVTEKGKDVELRCDPISGHTALYWYRQSLGQGLEFLIYFQGNSAPDKSGLPSDRFSAERTGGSVSTLTIQRTQQEDSAVYLCASSLARSNEQFFGPGTRLTVL.

There are many counts of this clonotype. The V gene is TRBV5-6, the J gene TRBJ2-5; TRBD1 agrees at 10 bases. CDR1 SGHDT and CDR2 YYEEEE come from the germline V gene. The CDR3 spans 15 residues. The V segment lost 4 bases and the J segment 7 bases; nucleotides outside the gene matches: 10. The CDR3 DNA follows: TGTGCCAGCAGCCAAGGGACAGGGGTTGGGATGACCCAGTACTTC. Its protein is CASSQGTGVGMTQYF.

This clonotype was seen many times. This sequence joins TRBV5-4 and TRBJ1-1, with TRBD1 identical over 9 bases. Germline V gene data show CDR1 as SGHNT and CDR2 as YYREEE (reference sequence). V shed 1 base, J shed 6 bases, and the junction held 7 bases outside the gene matches. The CDR3 has 15 amino acids. CDR3: CASSLLQGATAEAFF. The CDR3 DNA reads as TGTGCCAGCAGCTTGTTACAGGGGGCGACGGCTGAAGCTTTCTTT.

As to this clonotype: A far larger clone is only one base removed, so a read error is likely. The chain joins TRBV4-2 to TRBJ2-5; 10 bases line up with TRBD2. Per germline, CDR1 LGHNA and CDR2 YNFKEQ. The V and J ends lost 3 bases and 11 bases, in that order; junction bases with no gene match: 18. The CDR3 has 17 amino acids. The CDR3 region has the DNA TGTGCCAGCAGCCACCGAACCAGCGGGGGGGCTAACAATGAGCAGTACTTC. Translation: CASSHRTSGGANNEQYF.

This clonotype was observed many times. The chain has TRBV10-3 and TRBJ2-5; TRBD1 matches at 8 bases. CDR3 length equals 17 residues. Trimming removed 0 bases from V and 0 bases from J; junction bases left unmatched: 6. Germline V gene sequence: CDR1 ENHRY, CDR2 SYGVKD. DNA for the CDR3: TGTGCCATCAGTGAGTCGACTCAGGGGGCCGACCAAGAGACCCAGTACTTC. Its translation is CAISESTQGADQETQYF.

This clonotype was seen many times. The chain is built from TRBV20-1 and TRBJ1-1; D remains unclear. This CDR3 is 12 amino acids long. Trimming removed 3 bases from V and 1 base from J, with 6 bases in between. Germline V gene lookup returns CDR1 DFQATT and CDR2 SNEGSKA (reference sequence). The CDR3 bases are TGCAGTGCTAGCTTCGGGAACACTGAAGCTTTCTTT. Its protein is CSASFGNTEAFF.

This clonotype was picked up many times. In nucleotides, the CDR3 is TGTGCCAGCAGGATATGGGCTAGCGGGGCCAAAAACATTCAGTACTTC. Translation gives CASRIWASGAKNIQYF. This chain joins TRBV27 and TRBJ2-4; 8 bases are shared with TRBD2. Germline CDR1 reads MNHEY; CDR2 reads SMNVEV (reference sequence). CDR3 length: 16 residues. J gave up 1 base and V 6 bases, and 8 bases lay outside the gene matches.

The chain has TRBV5-4 and TRBJ1-2; D is ambiguous. This CDR3 has 14 residues. V was clipped by 5 bases and J by 4 bases, with 15 bases between them. CDR1 is SGHNT, CDR2 YYREEE, per germline (reference sequence). This CDR3 is CASSTERAGYGYTF. The CDR3 nucleotides are TGTGCCAGCAGTACCGAAAGGGCAGGCTATGGCTACACCTTC.

This clonotype was seen at least ten times. One end of the junction fails to match germline, which may point to a read error. The DNA for the CDR3 is TGTGCCAGCAGCCCTGCTGGCGGGCAGCCCCAGCATTTT. Protein sequence: CASSPAGGQPQHF. The rearrangement uses TRBV5-1 and TRBJ1-5, with D uncertain. Germline-derived CDR1 and CDR2 are SGHRS and YFSETQ. This CDR3 contains 13 residues.

This clonotype was seen ten or more times. This chain links TRBV20-1 with TRBJ1-5; D uncertain. V was cut by 6 bases and J by 4 bases, with 10 bases left in between. CDR1 is DFQATT, CDR2 SNEGSKA, per germline (reference sequence). The CDR3 spans 12 residues. Here the CDR3 DNA reads TGCAGTGCCTCAATGGGGAATCAGCCCCAGCATTTT. It yields the protein CSASMGNQPQHF.

In its sample, this clonotype was seen many times. The genes are TRBV7-6 and TRBJ2-7, with D perhaps assigned TRBD1 or TRBD2 (5 bases each). V was shortened by 1 base and J by 3 bases, with 13 bases between the two germline ends. The CDR3 contains 15 residues. Per germline, CDR1 SGHVS and CDR2 FNYEAQ. The CDR3 loop reads CASSLGIGGVYEQYF. In nucleotides, the CDR3 is TGTGCCAGCAGCTTAGGCATTGGGGGAGTCTACGAGCAGTACTTC.

This clonotype was seen ten or more times. The chain recombines TRBV7-9 with TRBJ1-1; 8 positions match TRBD1. Trimming at V came to 5 bases and at J to 8 bases, leaving 7 bases not matched to a gene. Germline loops: CDR1 SEHNR, CDR2 FQNEAQ (reference sequence). This CDR3 has 13 residues. The CDR3 DNA reads as TGTGCCAGCAGCCAGGGGGCGGGGGTAGAAGCTTTCTTT. It encodes CASSQGAGVEAFF. Filled out from reference TRBV7-9 and TRBJ1-1, the complete variable domain reads DTGVSQNPRHKITKRGQNVTFRCDPISEHNRLYWYRQTLGQGPEFLTYFQNEAQLEKSRLLSDRFSAERPKGSFSTLEIQRTEQGDSAMYLCASSQGAGVEAFFGQGTRLTVV.